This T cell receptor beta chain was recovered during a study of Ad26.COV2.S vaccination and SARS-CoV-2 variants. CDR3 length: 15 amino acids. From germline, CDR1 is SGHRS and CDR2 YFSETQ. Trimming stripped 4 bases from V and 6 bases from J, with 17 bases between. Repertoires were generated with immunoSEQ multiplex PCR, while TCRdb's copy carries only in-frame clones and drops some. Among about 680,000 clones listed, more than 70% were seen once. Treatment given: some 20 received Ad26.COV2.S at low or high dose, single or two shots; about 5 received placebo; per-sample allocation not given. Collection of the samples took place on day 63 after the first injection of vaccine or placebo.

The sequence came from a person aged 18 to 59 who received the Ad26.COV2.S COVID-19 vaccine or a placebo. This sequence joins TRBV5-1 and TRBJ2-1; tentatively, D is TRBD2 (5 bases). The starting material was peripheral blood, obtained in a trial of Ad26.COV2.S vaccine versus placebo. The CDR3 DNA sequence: TGCGCCAGCAGCCGATCCTCCGGCAGCGGCAATGAGCAGTTCTTC. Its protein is CASSRSSGSGNEQFF. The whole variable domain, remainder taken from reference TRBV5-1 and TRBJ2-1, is KAGVTQTPRYLIKTRGQQVTLSCSPISGHRSVSWYQQTPGQGLQFLFEYFSETQRNKGNFPGRFSGRQFSNSRSEMNVSTLELGDSALYLCASSRSSGSGNEQFFGPGTRLTVL.